This T cell receptor (beta chain) was captured by sequencing in a study of OX40 agonist ivuxolimab in advanced cancers. General study findings and limits: Low normalized T-cell clonal expansion also characterized some of the nonresponders.

Looked up from germline, CDR1 is SGHVS and CDR2 is FNYEAQ. This CDR3 region has 15 residues. V was pared by 5 bases and J by 6 bases, with 11 bases of the junction left unmatched. On this clone itself: Antigen specificity is unknown.

The protocol was immunoSEQ multiplex PCR, while the TCRdb copy is restricted to in-frame clones and leaves out a portion. The data contain more than 45,000 clones, around 77% of them singletons. The chain joins TRBV7-6 to TRBJ2-7, with 9 bases identical to TRBD1. This sequence was found in an adult with an advanced solid tumor such as melanoma, head and neck, liver or kidney cancer. The sequenced sample was CD4+ or CD8+ T cells sorted from blood, obtained in a trial of the OX40 agonist ivuxolimab. The CDR3 loop reads CASSPGQGQGSEQYF. CDR3 DNA: TGTGCCAGCAGCCCCGGTCAGGGACAGGGCTCCGAGCAGTACTTC.